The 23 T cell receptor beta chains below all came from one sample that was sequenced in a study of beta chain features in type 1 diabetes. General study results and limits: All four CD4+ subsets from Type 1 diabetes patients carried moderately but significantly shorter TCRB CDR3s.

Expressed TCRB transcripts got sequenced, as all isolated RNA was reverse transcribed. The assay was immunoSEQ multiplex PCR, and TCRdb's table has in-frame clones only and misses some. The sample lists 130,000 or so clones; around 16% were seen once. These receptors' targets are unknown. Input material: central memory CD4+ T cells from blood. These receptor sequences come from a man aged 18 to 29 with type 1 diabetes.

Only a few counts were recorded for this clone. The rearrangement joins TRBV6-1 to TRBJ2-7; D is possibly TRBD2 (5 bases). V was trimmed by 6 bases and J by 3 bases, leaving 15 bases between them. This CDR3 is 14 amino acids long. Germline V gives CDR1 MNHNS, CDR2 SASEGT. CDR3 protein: CASSTMDWGYEQYF. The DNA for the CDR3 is TGTGCCAGCAGCACCATGGACTGGGGCTACGAGCAGTACTTC.

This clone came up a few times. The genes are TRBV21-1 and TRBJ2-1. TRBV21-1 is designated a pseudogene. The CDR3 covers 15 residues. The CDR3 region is CASRFGAAWGNEQFF. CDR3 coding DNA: TGTGCCAGCAGGTTCGGGGCAGCATGGGGGAATGAGCAGTTCTTC.

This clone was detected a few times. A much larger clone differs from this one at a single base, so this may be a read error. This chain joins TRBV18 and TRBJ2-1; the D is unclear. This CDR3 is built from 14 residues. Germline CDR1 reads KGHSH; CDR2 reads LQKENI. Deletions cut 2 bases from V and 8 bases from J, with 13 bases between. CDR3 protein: CASSPGQQPYEQFF. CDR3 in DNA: TGTGCCAGCTCACCAGGGCAGCAGCCTTATGAGCAGTTCTTC.

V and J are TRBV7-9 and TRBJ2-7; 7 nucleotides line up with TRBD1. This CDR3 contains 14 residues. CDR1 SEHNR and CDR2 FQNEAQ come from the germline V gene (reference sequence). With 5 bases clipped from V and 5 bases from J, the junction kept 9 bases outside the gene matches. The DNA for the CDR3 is TGTGCCAGCAGCCAACCACAGGGGTACCACGAGCAGTACTTC. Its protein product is CASSQPQGYHEQYF.

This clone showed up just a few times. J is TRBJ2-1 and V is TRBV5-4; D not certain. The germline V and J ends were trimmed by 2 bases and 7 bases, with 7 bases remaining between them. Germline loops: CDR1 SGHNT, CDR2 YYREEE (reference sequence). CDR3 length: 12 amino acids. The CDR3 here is CASSFSLNEQFF. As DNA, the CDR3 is TGTGCCAGCAGCTTTAGTCTTAATGAGCAGTTCTTC. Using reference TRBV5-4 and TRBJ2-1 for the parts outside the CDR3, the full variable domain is ETGVTQSPTHLIKTRGQQVTLRCSSQSGHNTVSWYQQALGQGPQFIFQYYREEENGRGNFPPRFSGLQFPNYSSELNVNALELDDSALYLCASSFSLNEQFFGPGTRLTVL.

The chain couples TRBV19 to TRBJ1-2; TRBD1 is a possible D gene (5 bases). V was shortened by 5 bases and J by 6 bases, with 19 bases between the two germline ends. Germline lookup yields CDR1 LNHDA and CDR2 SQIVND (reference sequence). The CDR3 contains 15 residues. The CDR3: CASSLRDGERDGYTF. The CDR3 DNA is TGTGCCAGTAGTCTCCGGGACGGAGAGCGAGATGGCTACACCTTC.

CDR3 DNA: TGTGCCAGCACCGACGGGACAGGGGATAAAGCCTACGAGCAGTACTTC. Translation gives CASTDGTGDKAYEQYF. The gene calls are TRBV5-4 and TRBJ2-7, with 10 nucleotides matching TRBD1. Germline-derived CDR1 and CDR2 are SGHNT and YYREEE (reference sequence). V dropped 6 bases and J dropped 2; count of bases not matched to a gene: 11. The CDR3 runs to 16 residues.

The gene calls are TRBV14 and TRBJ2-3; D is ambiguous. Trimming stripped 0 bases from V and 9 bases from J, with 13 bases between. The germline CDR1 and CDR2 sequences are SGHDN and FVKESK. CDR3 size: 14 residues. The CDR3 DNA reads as TGTGCCAGCAGCCAAGATCAGGCGACCGGCACGCAGTATTTT. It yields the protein CASSQDQATGTQYF.

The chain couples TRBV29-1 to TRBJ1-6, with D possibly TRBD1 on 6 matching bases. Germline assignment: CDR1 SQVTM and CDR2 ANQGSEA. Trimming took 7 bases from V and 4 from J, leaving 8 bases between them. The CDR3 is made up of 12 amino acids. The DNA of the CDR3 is TGCAGCGCTGACAGGTATAATTCACCCCTCCACTTT. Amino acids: CSADRYNSPLHF.

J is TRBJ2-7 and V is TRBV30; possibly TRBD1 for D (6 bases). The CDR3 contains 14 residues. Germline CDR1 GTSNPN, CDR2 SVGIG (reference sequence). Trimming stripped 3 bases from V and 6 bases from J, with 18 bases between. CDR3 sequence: CAWRVGTGLGEQYF. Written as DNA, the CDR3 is TGTGCCTGGAGGGTAGGTACAGGGCTCGGCGAGCAGTACTTC.

This CDR3 reads CASSSPGGRDTQYF. In nucleotides, the CDR3 is TGTGCCAGCAGCTCACCGGGGGGGCGGGATACGCAGTATTTT. This chain joins TRBV7-6 and TRBJ2-3; TRBD2 aligns across 8 bases. The CDR3 consists of 14 residues. The trim removed 4 bases at V and 6 bases at J, leaving 6 bases unmatched. Germline V gives CDR1 SGHVS, CDR2 FNYEAQ.

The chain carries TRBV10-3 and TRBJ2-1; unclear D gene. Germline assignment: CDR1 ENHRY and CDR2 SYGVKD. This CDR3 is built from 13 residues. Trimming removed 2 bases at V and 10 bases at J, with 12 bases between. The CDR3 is CAISEPDVREQFF. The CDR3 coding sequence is TGTGCCATCAGTGAGCCGGACGTAAGGGAGCAGTTCTTC.

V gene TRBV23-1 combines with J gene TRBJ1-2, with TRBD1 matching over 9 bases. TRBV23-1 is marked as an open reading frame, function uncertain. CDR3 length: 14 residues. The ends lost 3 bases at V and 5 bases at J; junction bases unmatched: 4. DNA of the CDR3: TGCGCCAGCAGTCACCGGACAGGGGCTTATGGCTACACCTTC. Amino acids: CASSHRTGAYGYTF.

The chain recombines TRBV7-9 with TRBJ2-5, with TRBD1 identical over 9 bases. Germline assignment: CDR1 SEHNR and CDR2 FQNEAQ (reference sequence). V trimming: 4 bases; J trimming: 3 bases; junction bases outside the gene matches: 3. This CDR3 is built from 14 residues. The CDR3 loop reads CASSSRTGEETQYF. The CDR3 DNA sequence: TGTGCCAGCAGCTCCAGGACAGGGGAAGAGACCCAGTACTTC.

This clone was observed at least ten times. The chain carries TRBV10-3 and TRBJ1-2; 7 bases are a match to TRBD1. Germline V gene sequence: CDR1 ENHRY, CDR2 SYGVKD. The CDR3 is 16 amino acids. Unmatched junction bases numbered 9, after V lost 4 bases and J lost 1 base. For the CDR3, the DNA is TGTGCCATCAGTGCAGGGACAGCGGGAGTTAACTATGGCTACACCTTC. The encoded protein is CAISAGTAGVNYGYTF.

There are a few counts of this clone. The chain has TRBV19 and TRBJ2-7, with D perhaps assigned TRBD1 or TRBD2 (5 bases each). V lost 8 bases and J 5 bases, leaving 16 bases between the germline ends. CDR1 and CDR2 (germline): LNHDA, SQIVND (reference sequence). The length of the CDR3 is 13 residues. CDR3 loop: CASGLAGINEQYF. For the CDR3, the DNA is TGTGCCAGTGGCCTAGCAGGGATCAACGAGCAGTACTTC.

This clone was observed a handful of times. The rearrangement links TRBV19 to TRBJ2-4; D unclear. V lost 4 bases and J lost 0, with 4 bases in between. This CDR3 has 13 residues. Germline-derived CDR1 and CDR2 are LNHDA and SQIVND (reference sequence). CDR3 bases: TGTGCCAGTAGTACCCAAGCCAAAAACATTCAGTACTTC. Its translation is CASSTQAKNIQYF.

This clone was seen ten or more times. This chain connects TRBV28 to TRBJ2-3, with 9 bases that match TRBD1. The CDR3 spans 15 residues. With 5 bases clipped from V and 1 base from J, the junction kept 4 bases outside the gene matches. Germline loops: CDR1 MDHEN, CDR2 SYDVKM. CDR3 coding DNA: TGTGCCAGCAGTCAAGGGGACAGGGGCACAGATACGCAGTATTTT. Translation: CASSQGDRGTDTQYF.

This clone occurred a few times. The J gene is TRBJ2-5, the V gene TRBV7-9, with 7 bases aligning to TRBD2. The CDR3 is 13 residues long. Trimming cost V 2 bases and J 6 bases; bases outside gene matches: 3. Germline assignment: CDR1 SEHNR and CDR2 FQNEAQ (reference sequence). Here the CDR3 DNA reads TGTGCCAGCAGCTTAATCGGGGGGAAGACCCAGTACTTC. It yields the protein CASSLIGGKTQYF.

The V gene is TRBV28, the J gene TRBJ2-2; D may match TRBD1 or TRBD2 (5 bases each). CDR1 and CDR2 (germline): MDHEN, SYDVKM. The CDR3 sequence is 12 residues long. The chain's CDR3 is CTSTGATGELFF. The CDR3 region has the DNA TGTACTTCGACCGGGGCCACCGGGGAGCTGTTTTTT.

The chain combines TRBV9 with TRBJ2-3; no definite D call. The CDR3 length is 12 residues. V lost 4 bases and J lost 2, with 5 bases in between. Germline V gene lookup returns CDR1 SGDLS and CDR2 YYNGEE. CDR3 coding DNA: TGTGCCAGCAGCTCCCCCACAGATACGCAGTATTTT. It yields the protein CASSSPTDTQYF.

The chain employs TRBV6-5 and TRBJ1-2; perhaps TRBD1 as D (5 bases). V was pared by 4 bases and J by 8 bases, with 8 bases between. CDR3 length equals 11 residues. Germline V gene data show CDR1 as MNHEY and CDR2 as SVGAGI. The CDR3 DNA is TGTGCCAGCAGTTTGGGGGAGGGCTACACCTTC. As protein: CASSLGEGYTF.

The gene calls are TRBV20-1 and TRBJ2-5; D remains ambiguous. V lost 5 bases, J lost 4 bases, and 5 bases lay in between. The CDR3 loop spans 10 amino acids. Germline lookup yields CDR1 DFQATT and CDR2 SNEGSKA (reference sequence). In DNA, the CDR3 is TGCAGTGCTCTCTCAGAGACCCAGTACTTC. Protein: CSALSETQYF.